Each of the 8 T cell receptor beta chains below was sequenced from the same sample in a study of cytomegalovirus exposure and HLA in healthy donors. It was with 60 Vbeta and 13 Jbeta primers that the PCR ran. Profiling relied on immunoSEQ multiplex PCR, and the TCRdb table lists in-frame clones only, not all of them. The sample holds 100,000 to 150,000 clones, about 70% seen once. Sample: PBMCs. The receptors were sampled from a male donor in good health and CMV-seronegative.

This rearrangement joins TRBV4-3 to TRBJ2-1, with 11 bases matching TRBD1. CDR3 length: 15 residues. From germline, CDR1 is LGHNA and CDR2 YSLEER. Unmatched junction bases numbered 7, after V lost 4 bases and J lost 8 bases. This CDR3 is CASSPRDRGVDEQFF. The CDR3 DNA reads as TGCGCCAGCAGCCCCCGGGACAGGGGGGTCGATGAGCAGTTCTTC.

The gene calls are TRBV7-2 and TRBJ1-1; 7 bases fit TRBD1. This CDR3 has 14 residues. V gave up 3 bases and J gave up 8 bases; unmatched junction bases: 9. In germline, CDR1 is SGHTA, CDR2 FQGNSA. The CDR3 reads CASSFRTGQGEAFF. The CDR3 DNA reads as TGTGCCAGCAGCTTCCGGACAGGCCAAGGGGAAGCTTTCTTT.

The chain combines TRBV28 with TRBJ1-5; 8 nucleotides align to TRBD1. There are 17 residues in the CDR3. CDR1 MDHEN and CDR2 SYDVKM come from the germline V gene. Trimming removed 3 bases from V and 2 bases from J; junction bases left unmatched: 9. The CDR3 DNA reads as TGTGCCAGCAGTTTGATCGGACAGGGAACTGGCAATCAGCCCCAGCATTTT. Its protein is CASSLIGQGTGNQPQHF.

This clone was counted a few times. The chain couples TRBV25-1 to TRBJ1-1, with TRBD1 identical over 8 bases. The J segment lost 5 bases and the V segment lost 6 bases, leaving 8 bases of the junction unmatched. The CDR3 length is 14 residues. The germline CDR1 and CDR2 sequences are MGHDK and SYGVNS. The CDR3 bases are TGTGCCAGCAGCCTCGGACAGGGTACGACTGAAGCTTTCTTT. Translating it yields CASSLGQGTTEAFF.

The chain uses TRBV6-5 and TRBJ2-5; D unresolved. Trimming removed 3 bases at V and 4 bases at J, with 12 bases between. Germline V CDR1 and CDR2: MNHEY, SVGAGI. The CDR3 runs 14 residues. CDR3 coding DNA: TGTGCCAGCAGTTATAGGCAGCCGGGAGAGACCCAGTACTTC. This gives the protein CASSYRQPGETQYF.

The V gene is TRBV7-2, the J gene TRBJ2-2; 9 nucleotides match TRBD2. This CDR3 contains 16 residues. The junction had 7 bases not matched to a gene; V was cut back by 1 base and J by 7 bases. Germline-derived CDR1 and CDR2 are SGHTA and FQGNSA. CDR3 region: CASSLDPLAGSGELFF. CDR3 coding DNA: TGTGCCAGCAGCTTAGATCCGCTAGCGGGAAGCGGGGAGCTGTTTTTT.

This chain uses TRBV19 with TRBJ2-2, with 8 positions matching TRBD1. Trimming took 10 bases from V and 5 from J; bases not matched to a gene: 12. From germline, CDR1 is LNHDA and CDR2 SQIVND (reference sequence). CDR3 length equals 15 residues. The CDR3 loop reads CATRIDRGGTGELFF. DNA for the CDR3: TGTGCCACCCGGATCGACAGGGGAGGAACCGGGGAGCTGTTTTTT. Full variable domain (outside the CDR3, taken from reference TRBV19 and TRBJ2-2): DGGITQSPKYLFRKEGQNVTLSCEQNLNHDAMYWYRQDPGQGLRLIYYSQIVNDFQKGDIAEGYSVSREKKESFPLTVTSAQKNPTAFYLCATRIDRGGTGELFFGEGSRLTVL.

CDR3 bases: TGTGCCAGCAGCCCTCCCGGACAGCAGAACTACGAGCAGTACTTC. Amino acid sequence: CASSPPGQQNYEQYF. The V gene is TRBV28, the J gene TRBJ2-7; maybe TRBD1 (6 bases). V lost 6 bases and J lost 3, with 18 bases in between. Germline V gene sequence: CDR1 MDHEN, CDR2 SYDVKM. The CDR3 covers 15 residues.